This T cell receptor beta chain was documented in a study of CD8+ T cells in alopecia areata. Points from the study as a whole: On tofacitinib, scalp and blood still held many of the expanded lesional clones. Given one nonresponder, whether baseline CD8+ expansion relates to response remains uncertain.

Treatment denoted: oral pan-JAK inhibitor, 5-10 mg twice daily. Specimens obtained from alopecia areata patients comprised lesional scalp punch biopsies and peripheral blood. Investigators sorted PBMCs to obtain both CD4+ and CD8+ T cells. RNA, once extracted, was reverse transcribed into cDNA for use as the sequencing template. Sequencing was performed with immunoSEQ multiplex PCR; in TCRdb, only in-frame clones are kept and a portion is missing. The top ten clones hold around 6% of a sample with 120,000 or so clones, roughly 55% of them seen once. With regard to this clone: The antigen is not known.

Here the sequenced sample was CD4+ T cells sorted from blood, taken at week 4, from a patient treated with tofacitinib. The origin of this receptor is a human donor with alopecia areata.

CDR3 DNA: TGCGCCAGCAGCTTGACGGACAGGACTAGCACAGATACGCAGTATTTT. Amino acid sequence: CASSLTDRTSTDTQYF. V usage is TRBV5-1 and J usage is TRBJ2-3; 7 bases fit TRBD1. V trimming: 1 base; J trimming: 0 bases; junction bases outside the gene matches: 5. Germline V lookup: CDR1 SGHRS, CDR2 YFSETQ. The CDR3 extends over 16 amino acids.